This TCR beta chain derives from a study of blood T cell repertoires in COVID-19. Looking at the study overall: Both acute and convalescent COVID-19 samples were obtained from the United States, Italy and Spain. Sample material is recorded as cDNA or gDNA derived from T cells, B-cell-depleted T cells, or PBMCs.

Looked up from germline, CDR1 is SGHRS and CDR2 is YFSETQ. Deletions cut 0 bases from V and 3 bases from J, with 13 bases between. This CDR3 is 16 amino acids long. As handled by the study authors: Cell counts per sample came from amplifying reference gene primers. Assay used: immunoSEQ multiplex PCR; TCRdb lists only in-frame clones, some missing. Clone size and V and J calls were adopted from that table, with D and trimming inferred from the DNA. The table includes 150,000 or so clones, 70% to 80% detected once. Seattle's cohort entered during active infection and was followed longitudinally. The TCR was taken from an older woman with COVID-19, enrolled during active disease. V and J are TRBV5-1 and TRBJ2-1; D uncertain. The sequencing input was peripheral blood. CDR3 sequence: CASSLALALDYNEQFF. CDR3 in DNA: TGCGCCAGCAGCTTGGCCCTGGCCCTAGACTACAATGAGCAGTTCTTC.